This TCR beta chain is from a study of molecular identifiers for immune sequencing clone quantification. Generation of bulk TCR libraries relied on previously described methods and listed TCR primers. TCRdb re-called the PCR reads through MiXCR, storing one row per CDR3 protein. Altogether under 65,000 distinct CDR3 sequences are present, less than 25% being singletons, with the ten largest covering 1.9%. This clonotype appeared a single time. A much larger clone lies one base from this, so it may be a read error. CDR1 and CDR2 from the germline V gene are PRHDT and FYEKMQ (reference sequence). There are 15 residues in the CDR3. In the sort, naive CD8 T cells were defined as CD8+CD4-CCR7+CD45RA+.

Sequenced: naive CD8+ T cells from blood, with Jurkat cell RNA spiked in. Subset defined: FACS-sorted CD8+CD4-CCR7+CD45RA+ naive T cells. The sequence was obtained from a human donor in good health. Some libraries in this study had Jurkat cell RNA spiked in. The genes are TRBV13 and TRBJ2-2; the D is unclear. The CDR3 coding sequence is TGTGCCTGCAGAGCCACAAAGGAGAACACCGGGGAGCTGTTTTTT. Encoded protein: CACRATKENTGELFF.